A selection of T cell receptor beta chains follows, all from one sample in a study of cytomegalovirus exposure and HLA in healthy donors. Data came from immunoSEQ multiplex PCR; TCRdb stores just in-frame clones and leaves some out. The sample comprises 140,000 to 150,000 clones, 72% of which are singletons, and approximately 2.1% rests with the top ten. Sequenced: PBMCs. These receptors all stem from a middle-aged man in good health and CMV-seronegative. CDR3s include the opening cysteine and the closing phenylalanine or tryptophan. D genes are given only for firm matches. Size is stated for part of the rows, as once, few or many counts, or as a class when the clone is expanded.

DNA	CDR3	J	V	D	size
TGTGCCAGCAGTGTAGCGGGAGGACCTGGGGCCAACGTCCTGACTTTC	CASSVAGGPGANVLTF	TRBJ2-6	TRBV2	TRBD2	.
TGCGCCAGCAGCACCCGGGACAGATTAAACACCGGGGAGCTGTTTTTT	CASSTRDRLNTGELFF	TRBJ2-2	TRBV5-1	TRBD1	.
TGTGCCAGCAGCTCCGAAAGGGGGAGCACAGATACGCAGTATTTT	CASSSERGSTDTQYF	TRBJ2-3	TRBV2	.	.
TGCAGCGTTGTTCCTAGCGGGAGAAAAGAGACCCAGTACTTC	CSVVPSGRKETQYF	TRBJ2-5	TRBV29-1	TRBD2	.
TGTGCCAGCAGTGGGAGGGGAGGTTCGAACACCGGGGAGCTGTTTTTT	CASSGRGGSNTGELFF	TRBJ2-2	TRBV2	.	.
TGTGCCAGCAAGGACTTATCGGGATCTGGGGCCAACGTCCTGACTTTC	CASKDLSGSGANVLTF	TRBJ2-6	TRBV27	.	.
TGTGCCAGTAGTTTCACAGGGGTTGGGGAAAAACTGTTTTTT	CASSFTGVGEKLFF	TRBJ1-4	TRBV19	TRBD1	.
TGTGCCAGCTCACCCCCTGGACAGATGAACACTGAAGCTTTCTTT	CASSPPGQMNTEAFF	TRBJ1-1	TRBV18	.	.
TGCAGTGTGTCGGTCTCCTACGAGCAGTACTTC	CSVSVSYEQYF	TRBJ2-7	TRBV20-1	.	few
TGTGCCACCAGCACCCCGGACGGGACAAACAATGAGCAGTTCTTC	CATSTPDGTNNEQFF	TRBJ2-1	TRBV15	.	few
TGTGCCAGCAGTGTGGAGGACCGACGGCCCCAGCATTTT	CASSVEDRRPQHF	TRBJ1-5	TRBV2	.	.
TGTGCCAGCAGCAGGGCGGCGGGACAGCAGTCCTACGAGCAGTACTTC	CASSRAAGQQSYEQYF	TRBJ2-7	TRBV7-8	.	.
TGCGCCAGCAGCCGAGCGGGGGGCAGGGACAATGAGCAGTTCTTC	CASSRAGGRDNEQFF	TRBJ2-1	TRBV4-1	TRBD2	.
TGTGCCAGCAGAGACAGGGCTGAAGCTTTCTTT	CASRDRAEAFF	TRBJ1-1	TRBV6-6	TRBD1	.
TGTGCCATCAGTGATACGACAGGGGTAGATGAAAAACTGTTTTTT	CAISDTTGVDEKLFF	TRBJ1-4	TRBV10-3	TRBD1	.
TGTGCCAGCAGCTCAACTAGCGTGAGCTCCTACAATGAGCAGTTCTTC	CASSSTSVSSYNEQFF	TRBJ2-1	TRBV7-7	TRBD2	few
TGTGCCAGTAGATCCCAGACAGGGGTTAGCAATCAGCCCCAGCATTTT	CASRSQTGVSNQPQHF	TRBJ1-5	TRBV19	TRBD1	few
TGCAGTGCTCGGGACACCGGGGAGCTGTTTTTT	CSARDTGELFF	TRBJ2-2	TRBV20-1	.	.
TGTGCCAGCAGTGTAGGGGCAGGAGGGACTGAAGCTTTCTTT	CASSVGAGGTEAFF	TRBJ1-1	TRBV2	.	few
TGTGCCAGCAGCCAAGATTGGAGAGGGAGGGAGACCCAGTACTTC	CASSQDWRGRETQYF	TRBJ2-5	TRBV4-2	.	.
TGCGCCAGCAGCCAAGAAGGCGGGGTGGGGGAGACCCAGTACTTC	CASSQEGGVGETQYF	TRBJ2-5	TRBV4-3	.	few
TGTGCCAGCAGCTTGAGGGCGAACACTGAAGCTTTCTTT	CASSLRANTEAFF	TRBJ1-1	TRBV7-9	.	.
TGTGCCAGCAGCTTGTATCAGGTCGCAGGGGATTGGAATGAGCAGTTCTTC	CASSLYQVAGDWNEQFF	TRBJ2-1	TRBV5-6	.	.
TGTGCCAGCAGCCCGGGACAGTACTTC	CASSPGQYF	TRBJ2-4	TRBV7-9	.	.
TGCAGCGTTGAGTTGAGGCGGGGGGTCGGTCCTCGCGAGCAGTACTTC	CSVELRRGVGPREQYF	TRBJ2-7	TRBV29-1	TRBD2	.
TGTGCCAGCTTCCATAGCGGGAGTCGTTACAATGAGCAGTTCTTC	CASFHSGSRYNEQFF	TRBJ2-1	TRBV6-1	TRBD2	.
TGCGCCAGCAGCTGGACGACCCCGGGACAGGATAATTCACCCCTCCACTTT	CASSWTTPGQDNSPLHF	TRBJ1-6	TRBV5-1	TRBD1	.
TGCAGCGTTGACAGGGGGCGAGCTGAAGCTTTCTTT	CSVDRGRAEAFF	TRBJ1-1	TRBV29-1	TRBD1	.
TGTGCCAGCAGCTTAGCCTGGCGGGAGGGAGAGCAGTACTTC	CASSLAWREGEQYF	TRBJ2-7	TRBV7-2	TRBD2	.
TGCGCCAGCAGACTGGACACCGAGCCAATTCAGCCCCAGCATTTT	CASRLDTEPIQPQHF	TRBJ1-5	TRBV5-1	.	.
TGCGCCAGCAGCTTGACGGTCAATCAGCCCCAGCATTTT	CASSLTVNQPQHF	TRBJ1-5	TRBV5-1	.	.
TGTGCCAGCAGGGAACAGGGGTGGACTGAAGCTTTCTTT	CASREQGWTEAFF	TRBJ1-1	TRBV6-5	TRBD1	once
TGCGCCAGCAGCTTGGCCGGACTAGCGGGACGAGAGACCCAGTACTTC	CASSLAGLAGRETQYF	TRBJ2-5	TRBV5-1	TRBD2	.